This T cell receptor (beta chain) originates from a study of T cell changes during pregnancy in multiple sclerosis. Here immunoSEQ multiplex PCR was the method, and the copy in TCRdb shows in-frame clones only, minus some. The sample holds around 57,000 clones, roughly 91% seen once. Between the trimmed V and J ends, which lost 6 bases and 7 bases, there was a span of 16 bases. This CDR3 contains 14 residues. Germline loops: CDR1 MNHEY, CDR2 SMNVEV (reference sequence). Sequenced material: peripheral blood, taken after pregnancy. The sequence was obtained from a female donor in good health, enrolled as a control in a pregnancy study. This sequence joins TRBV27 and TRBJ1-5, with D possibly TRBD1 on 5 matching bases. This CDR3 is CASRPGQGGQPQHF. CDR3 DNA sequence: TGTGCCAGCAGGCCGGGGCAGGGAGGGCAGCCCCAGCATTTT.